This T cell receptor beta chain derives from a study of blood T cells in healthy people across ages. The V end was cut by 2 bases, the J end by 0 bases, with 19 bases between. The CDR3 consists of 17 residues. The germline gives CDR1 DFQATT, CDR2 SNEGSKA (reference sequence). With a J-beta primer mix and a sample-barcoded 5' primer, a second PCR ran roughly 6 to 11 cycles. TCRdb re-called the 5' RACE reads through MiXCR, storing one row per CDR3 protein. The profile shows roughly 640,000 distinct CDR3 sequences, roughly 31% of them singletons. Study-wide results and limits: Without sorted subsets, naive and antigen-experienced compartments could not be conclusively compared.

In the case of this clonotype: What it recognizes is unknown.

The source material was blood. The clonotype comes from a woman at least 80 years old in good health. The genes are TRBV20-1 and TRBJ1-2; the D gene is possibly TRBD1 (5 bases). CDR3 amino acids: CSARSWGRRGANYGYTF. CDR3 DNA: TGCAGTGCTAGATCTTGGGGGAGGCGGGGGGCTAACTATGGCTACACCTTC.